Shown below are 24 T cell receptor beta chains from a single sample sequenced in a study of early T cells in non-severe SARS-CoV-2 infection. Via MiXCR, TCRdb re-called the 5' RACE reads, giving one row per CDR3 protein. This table holds more than 55,000 distinct CDR3 sequences, 5.9% found once. The source was whole blood, collected at baseline. Receptor source: an adult who was a healthcare worker with PCR-confirmed SARS-CoV-2 infection or an uninfected control (not recorded which).

This chain joins TRBV29-1 and TRBJ2-1; the D gene could be TRBD1 or TRBD2 (5 bases each). Germline values: CDR1 SQVTM, CDR2 ANQGSEA. V was clipped by 6 bases and J by 3 bases, with 18 bases between them. The CDR3 length is 15 residues. The CDR3 region is CSVEKGEGYYNEQFF. The CDR3 region has the DNA TGCAGCGTAGAGAAGGGAGAGGGGTACTACAATGAGCAGTTCTTC.

This clonotype was counted at least ten times. The rearrangement joins TRBV5-4 to TRBJ2-1; perhaps TRBD1 as D (5 bases). CDR1 is SGHNT, CDR2 YYREEE, per germline (reference sequence). The CDR3 contains 16 residues. Trimming cost V 1 base and J 4 bases, with 15 bases left between them. As DNA, the CDR3 is TGTGCCAGCAGCTTGTTAGGGGCAGGAGTATACAATGAGCAGTTCTTC. Encoded protein: CASSLLGAGVYNEQFF.

This clonotype was counted many times. CDR3 in amino acids: CASSIDGQSHQPQHF. CDR3 sequence (DNA): TGTGCCAGTAGTATAGATGGACAGAGCCATCAGCCCCAGCATTTT. The chain joins TRBV19 to TRBJ1-5; tentatively, D is TRBD1 (6 bases). Germline CDR1 and CDR2: LNHDA and SQIVND (reference sequence). V gave up 0 bases and J gave up 5 bases, with 11 bases separating them. The CDR3 sequence is 15 residues long.

This clonotype was observed at least ten times. The chain combines TRBV21-1 with TRBJ1-2. TRBV21-1 is annotated as a pseudogene. The CDR3 is 12 amino acids. CDR3 loop: CASSKGHVGYTF. CDR3 DNA sequence: TGTGCCAGCAGCAAAGGGCACGTAGGCTACACCTTC.

This clonotype appeared a few times. V and J are TRBV6-6 and TRBJ2-5; the match to TRBD2 covers 10 bases. J lost 2 bases, V lost 6 bases, and 15 bases had no gene match. The CDR3 is 18 residues long. Germline V gene data show CDR1 as MNHNY and CDR2 as SVGAGI (reference sequence). The CDR3 here is CASRPGLARDGFQETQYF. CDR3 DNA: TGTGCCAGCAGGCCGGGACTAGCGCGTGATGGGTTTCAAGAGACCCAGTACTTC.

This clonotype was found a few times. The V call is TRBV1, the J call TRBJ2-7; no check of the table's D call, TRBD2, against the DNA was made. TRBV1 is deemed a pseudogene. The CDR3 extends over 17 amino acids. CDR3 sequence reads: CTSSQTRRLADPYEQYF. The CDR3 DNA is TGCACCAGCAGCCAAACTAGAAGACTAGCGGACCCCTACGAGCAGTACTTC.

The table lists this clonotype with a few counts. The CDR3 DNA is TGCAGTGCTACCGGCAGGGAGGAGACCCAGTACTTC. Amino acids: CSATGREETQYF. The chain has TRBV20-1 and TRBJ2-5, with D perhaps TRBD1 or TRBD2 (5 bases each). Germline CDR1 reads DFQATT; CDR2 reads SNEGSKA (reference sequence). The CDR3 contains 12 residues. The germline V and J ends were trimmed by 4 bases and 5 bases, with 11 bases remaining between them.

The chain has TRBV6-2 or TRBV6-3 and TRBJ2-5; D might be TRBD1 (5 bases). This CDR3 comprises 15 residues. The germline V gene encodes CDR1 MNHEY and CDR2 SVGEGT. V was trimmed by 6 bases and J by 2 bases, leaving 16 bases between them. CDR3 bases: TGTGCCAGCAGCTCTCAAGGGGCCAGTCAAGAGACCCAGTACTTC. Protein: CASSSQGASQETQYF.

This chain's CDR3 is CASSQEGRPIYGYTF. The CDR3 DNA sequence: TGTGCCAGCAGCCAAGAGGGCAGGCCTATCTATGGCTACACCTTC. J is TRBJ1-2 and V is TRBV3-1; unclear D gene. The CDR3 spans 15 residues. Trimming removed 0 bases from V and 4 bases from J, with 12 bases in between. Germline V gene data show CDR1 as LGHDT and CDR2 as YNNKEL (reference sequence).

The sample holds a few counts of this clonotype. This chain joins TRBV12-3 or TRBV12-4 and TRBJ2-7; 7 bases align to TRBD1. This CDR3 region has 15 residues. The ends lost 5 bases at V and 3 bases at J; junction bases unmatched: 10. This CDR3 reads CASSPGTAPNYEQYF. The CDR3 region has the DNA TGTGCCAGCAGTCCCGGGACAGCTCCCAACTACGAGCAGTACTTC.

The sample holds a few counts of this clonotype. This chain uses TRBV28 with TRBJ2-4; 9 positions agree with TRBD1. Per the germline V gene, CDR1 is MDHEN and CDR2 is SYDVKM. The CDR3 has 13 amino acids. Trimming cost V 4 bases and J 8 bases; bases outside gene matches: 3. The CDR3 region has the DNA TGTGCCAGCAGTTCGGGACAGGGTTACATTCAGTACTTC. Its protein product is CASSSGQGYIQYF. Variable domain in full (rest from reference TRBV28 and TRBJ2-4): DVKVTQSSRYLVKRTGEKVFLECVQDMDHENMFWYRQDPGLGLRLIYFSYDVKMKEKGDIPEGYSVSREKKERFSLILESASTNQTSMYLCASSSGQGYIQYFGAGTRLSVL.

The chain recombines TRBV2 with TRBJ2-1, with D perhaps TRBD1 or TRBD2 (5 bases each). The CDR3 consists of 14 residues. The V and J ends lost 10 bases and 0 bases respectively, with 13 bases between them. Germline V gene data show CDR1 as SNHLY and CDR2 as FYNNEI. This CDR3 is CATRDDSSYNEQFF. The CDR3 region has the DNA TGTGCCACCCGGGACGATAGCTCCTACAATGAGCAGTTCTTC.

This clonotype was found many times. V usage is TRBV6-1 and J usage is TRBJ2-3; D is uncertain. Trimming shortened V by 2 bases and J by 0 bases, and 6 bases separated the two germline ends. There are 14 residues in the CDR3. Per the germline V gene, CDR1 is MNHNS and CDR2 is SASEGT. This CDR3 is CASSEIGSTDTQYF. The CDR3 region has the DNA TGTGCCAGCAGTGAAATCGGCAGCACAGATACGCAGTATTTT.

This clonotype was recorded at least ten times. This chain joins TRBV9 and TRBJ2-1; 9 nucleotides line up with TRBD1. The CDR3 spans 16 residues. V dropped 4 bases and J dropped 5; count of bases not matched to a gene: 10. Germline V gene sequence: CDR1 SGDLS, CDR2 YYNGEE. The DNA of the CDR3 is TGTGCCAGCAGCATGGGACAGGGATCGGCACACAATGAGCAGTTCTTC. Its translation: CASSMGQGSAHNEQFF.

At least ten counts were recorded for this clonotype. The CDR3 loop reads CASSLNGAGGEQFF. The CDR3 DNA reads TGTGCCAGCTCCCTCAATGGGGCTGGCGGGGAGCAGTTCTTC. The chain couples TRBV18 to TRBJ2-1; D possibly matches TRBD1 or TRBD2 (5 bases each). This CDR3 comprises 14 residues. The V gene lost 6 bases and the J gene lost 10 bases, with 19 bases spanning the gap. CDR1 is KGHSH and CDR2 is LQKENI in the germline V gene.

The table lists this clonotype with many counts. This chain links TRBV7-6 with TRBJ1-1; 8 bases agree with TRBD1. This CDR3 spans 15 amino acids. Trimming cost V 0 bases and J 1 base; bases outside gene matches: 1. CDR1 and CDR2 from the germline V gene are SGHVS and FNYEAQ. The CDR3 sequence is CASSLAGTGNTEAFF. In nucleotides, the CDR3 is TGTGCCAGCAGCTTAGCGGGGACAGGGAACACTGAAGCTTTCTTT. Filled out from reference TRBV7-6 and TRBJ1-1, the complete variable domain reads GAGVSQSPRYKVTKRGQDVALRCDPISGHVSLYWYRQALGQGPEFLTYFNYEAQQDKSGLPNDRFSAERPEGSISTLTIQRTEQRDSAMYRCASSLAGTGNTEAFFGQGTRLTVV.

This clonotype appeared many times. This chain links TRBV6-5 with TRBJ2-3, with 11 bases fitting TRBD2. With 6 bases clipped from V and 6 bases from J, the junction kept 8 bases outside the gene matches. This CDR3 contains 15 residues. Germline V CDR1 and CDR2: MNHEY, SVGAGI. CDR3 sequence: CASRPRLAGTDTQYF. CDR3 sequence (DNA): TGTGCCAGCAGGCCACGACTAGCGGGAACCGATACGCAGTATTTT.

This chain connects TRBV20-1 to TRBJ2-1; 8 bases map to TRBD2. V shed 3 bases and J 1 base; nucleotides not matched to a gene: 2. Germline V gives CDR1 DFQATT, CDR2 SNEGSKA (reference sequence). The CDR3 length is 14 residues. The DNA of the CDR3 is TGCAGTGCTAGGACTAGCGCATCCTACAATGAGCAGTTCTTC. Its protein product is CSARTSASYNEQFF.

This clonotype was counted ten times or more. The chain links TRBV20-1 to TRBJ1-1; 12 bases fit TRBD1. J gave up 5 bases and V 0 bases, and 7 bases lay outside the gene matches. This CDR3 is 16 amino acids long. CDR1 and CDR2 from the germline V gene are DFQATT and SNEGSKA (reference sequence). Here the CDR3 reads CSARDAGQGAGTEAFF. The CDR3 DNA reads as TGCAGTGCTAGAGATGCGGGACAGGGGGCAGGAACTGAAGCTTTCTTT.

The table lists this clonotype with many counts. This chain links TRBV5-4 with TRBJ2-1; TRBD1 aligns across 9 bases. V lost 2 bases and J lost 5; bases outside the gene matches: 5. The CDR3 contains 15 residues. CDR1 is SGHNT, CDR2 YYREEE, per germline (reference sequence). The CDR3 sequence: CASSFGQGKNNEQFF. For the CDR3, the DNA is TGTGCCAGCAGCTTTGGACAGGGGAAAAACAATGAGCAGTTCTTC.

The rearrangement joins TRBV6-6 to TRBJ2-7; TRBD2 matches at 11 bases. J gave up 3 bases and V 5 bases, and 3 bases lay outside the gene matches. This CDR3 has 14 amino acids. Germline V lookup: CDR1 MNHNY, CDR2 SVGAGI (reference sequence). CDR3 loop: CASSAGLAGYEQYF. The DNA for the CDR3 is TGTGCCAGCAGTGCCGGACTAGCGGGCTACGAGCAGTACTTC.

This clonotype was counted ten times or more. V and J are TRBV7-6 and TRBJ2-1; 11 bases are a match to TRBD2. Germline V lookup: CDR1 SGHVS, CDR2 FNYEAQ. The length of the CDR3 is 16 residues. Unmatched junction bases numbered 9, after V lost 4 bases and J lost 7 bases. The CDR3 region is CASSSLPGTSGNEQFF. For the CDR3, the DNA is TGTGCCAGCAGCTCTCTACCCGGGACTAGCGGAAATGAGCAGTTCTTC.

The sample holds many counts of this clonotype. This chain uses TRBV27 with TRBJ2-3; D might be TRBD2 (6 bases). Germline V gene sequence: CDR1 MNHEY, CDR2 SMNVEV (reference sequence). This CDR3 has 15 amino acids. Trimming shortened V by 5 bases and J by 0 bases, and 12 bases separated the two germline ends. In DNA, the CDR3 is TGTGCCAGCAGTCCCTGGGGACTTAGCACAGATACGCAGTATTTT. It specifies CASSPWGLSTDTQYF.

This clonotype was found many times. The junction does not match germline at one end; this may be a read error. The chain has TRBV20-1 and TRBJ2-3; D unclear. Germline loops: CDR1 DFQATT, CDR2 SNEGSKA (reference sequence). The CDR3 loop spans 16 amino acids. The CDR3 coding sequence is TGCAGTGATAGAGTGGGCGCACCTAGGCCCACAGATACGCAGTATTTT. Its protein product is CSDRVGAPRPTDTQYF.